This TCR beta chain originates from a study of blood T cell repertoires in COVID-19. For the study at large: From the United States, Italy and Spain came samples of acute and convalescent COVID-19. Nucleic acid was either cDNA or gDNA, and it came from T cells, B-cell-depleted T cells, or PBMCs.

V shed 7 bases and J 3 bases; nucleotides not matched to a gene: 16. The germline gives CDR1 SGHRS, CDR2 YFSETQ. This CDR3 has 16 amino acids. Authors' analysis steps: Estimation of nucleated cell counts relied on the amplification of reference gene primers. Assay: immunoSEQ multiplex PCR; the TCRdb copy retains only in-frame clones and omits some. That table furnishes V, J and clone size, whereas the DNA furnished D and trimming. The sample holds 200,000 to 300,000 clones; 84% are singletons and the top ten take 8.6%. This chain joins TRBV5-1 and TRBJ2-7, with TRBD2 matching 7 bases. Sequenced input: peripheral blood. The sequence came from a human donor in a cohort sampled during active COVID-19. The CDR3 reads CASRRSGTTQLYEQYF. As DNA, the CDR3 is TGCGCCAGCCGACGGTCCGGGACTACCCAACTCTACGAGCAGTACTTC.